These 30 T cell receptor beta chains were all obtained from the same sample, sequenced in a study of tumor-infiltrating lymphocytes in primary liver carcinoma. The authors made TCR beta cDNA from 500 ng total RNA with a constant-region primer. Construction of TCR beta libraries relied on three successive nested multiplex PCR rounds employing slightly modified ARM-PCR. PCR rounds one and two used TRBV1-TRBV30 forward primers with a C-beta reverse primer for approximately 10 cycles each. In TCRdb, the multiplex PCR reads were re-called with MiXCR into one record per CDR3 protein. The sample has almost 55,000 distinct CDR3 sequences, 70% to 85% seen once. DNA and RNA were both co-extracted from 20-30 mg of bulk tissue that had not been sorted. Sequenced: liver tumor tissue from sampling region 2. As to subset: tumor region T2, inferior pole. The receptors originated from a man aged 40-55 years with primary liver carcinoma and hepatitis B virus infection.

The DNA for the CDR3 is TGTGCCAGCGGGGCCCGCACGGAAACTGAAGCTTTCTTT. Its protein product is CASGARTETEAFF. The chain links TRBV27 to TRBJ1-1; possibly TRBD1 for D (5 bases). Between the trimmed V and J ends, which lost 8 bases and 5 bases, there was a span of 15 bases. Germline V gives CDR1 MNHEY, CDR2 SMNVEV (reference sequence). There are 13 residues in the CDR3.

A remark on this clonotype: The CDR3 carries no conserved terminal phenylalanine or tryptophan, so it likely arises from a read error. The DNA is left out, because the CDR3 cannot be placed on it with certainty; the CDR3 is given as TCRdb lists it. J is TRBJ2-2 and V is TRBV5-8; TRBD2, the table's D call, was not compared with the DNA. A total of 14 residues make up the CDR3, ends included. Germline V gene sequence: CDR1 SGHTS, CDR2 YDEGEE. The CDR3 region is CVSSLRRGSGELLL.

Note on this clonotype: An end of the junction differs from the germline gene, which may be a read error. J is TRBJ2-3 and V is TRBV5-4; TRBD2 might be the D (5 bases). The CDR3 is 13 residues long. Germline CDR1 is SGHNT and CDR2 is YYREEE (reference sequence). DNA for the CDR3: TGTGCCAACAGCTCGGACTCCTCAGATACGCAGTATTTT. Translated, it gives CANSSDSSDTQYF.

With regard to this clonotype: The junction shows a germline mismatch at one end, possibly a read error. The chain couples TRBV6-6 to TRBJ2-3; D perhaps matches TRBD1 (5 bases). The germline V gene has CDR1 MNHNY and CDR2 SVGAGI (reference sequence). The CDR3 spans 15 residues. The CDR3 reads CASSSRALHTYTQYF. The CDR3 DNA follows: TGTGCCAGCAGTTCCAGGGCCCTACACACATATACGCAGTATTTT.

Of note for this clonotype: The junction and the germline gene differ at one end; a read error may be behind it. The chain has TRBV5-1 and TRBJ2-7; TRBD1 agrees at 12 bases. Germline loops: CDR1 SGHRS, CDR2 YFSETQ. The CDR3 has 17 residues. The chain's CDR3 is CASSFACGTGGIYEQYF. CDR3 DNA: TGCGCCAGCAGCTTCGCCTGCGGGACAGGGGGCATCTACGAACAGTACTTC.

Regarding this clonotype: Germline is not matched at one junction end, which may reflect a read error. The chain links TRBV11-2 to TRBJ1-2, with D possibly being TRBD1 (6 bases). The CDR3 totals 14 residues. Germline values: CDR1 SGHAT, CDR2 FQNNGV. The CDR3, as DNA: TGTGCCAGCAGAGAGGGGGACATCACCTATGGCCACACCTTC. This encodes CASREGDITYGHTF.

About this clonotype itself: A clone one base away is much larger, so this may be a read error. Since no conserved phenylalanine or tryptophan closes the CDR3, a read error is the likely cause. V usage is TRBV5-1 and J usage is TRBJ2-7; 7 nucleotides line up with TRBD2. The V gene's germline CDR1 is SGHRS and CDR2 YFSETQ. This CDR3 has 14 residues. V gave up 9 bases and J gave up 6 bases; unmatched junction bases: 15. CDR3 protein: CAIASLAGASEQYL. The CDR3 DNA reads TGCGCCATCGCATCGCTGGCGGGAGCTTCCGAGCAGTACCTC.

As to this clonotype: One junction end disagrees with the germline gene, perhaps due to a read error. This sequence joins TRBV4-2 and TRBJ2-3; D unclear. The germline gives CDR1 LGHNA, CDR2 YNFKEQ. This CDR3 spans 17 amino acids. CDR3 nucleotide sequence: TGTGACAGCAGCCAAGATGGATACGGAGTGAGCACAGATACGCAGTATTTT. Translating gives CDSSQDGYGVSTDTQYF.

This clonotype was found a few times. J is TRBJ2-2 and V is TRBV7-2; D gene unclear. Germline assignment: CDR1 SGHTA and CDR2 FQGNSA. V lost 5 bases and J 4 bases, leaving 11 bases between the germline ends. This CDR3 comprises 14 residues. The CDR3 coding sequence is TGTGCCAGCAGCCTTAACCGGGCCACCGGGGAGCTGTTTTTT. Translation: CASSLNRATGELFF. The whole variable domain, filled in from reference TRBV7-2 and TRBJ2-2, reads GAGVSQSPSNKVTEKGKDVELRCDPISGHTALYWYRQSLGQGLEFLIYFQGNSAPDKSGLPSDRFSAERTGGSVSTLTIQRTQQEDSAVYLCASSLNRATGELFFGEGSRLTVL.

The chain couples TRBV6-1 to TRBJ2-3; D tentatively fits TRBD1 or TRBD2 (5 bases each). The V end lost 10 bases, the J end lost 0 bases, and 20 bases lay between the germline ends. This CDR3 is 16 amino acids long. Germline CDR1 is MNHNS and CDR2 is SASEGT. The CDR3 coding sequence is TGTGCCAACAGAAGAGGGACCCGAGCTAGCACAGATACGCAGTATTTT. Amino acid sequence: CANRRGTRASTDTQYF.

CDR3 sequence (DNA): TGTGTCACCAGCAGGCCCTCCACCGGGGAGCTGTTTTTT. Its protein product is CVTSRPSTGELFF. The rearrangement uses TRBV10-3 and TRBJ2-2; no reliable D call. There are 13 residues in the CDR3. Germline V lookup: CDR1 ENHRY, CDR2 SYGVKD.

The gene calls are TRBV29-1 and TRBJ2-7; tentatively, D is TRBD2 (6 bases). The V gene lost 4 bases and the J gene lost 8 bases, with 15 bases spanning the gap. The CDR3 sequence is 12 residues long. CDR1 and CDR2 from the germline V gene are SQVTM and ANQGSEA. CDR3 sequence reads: CSVGSSGYQQYF. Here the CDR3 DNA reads TGCAGCGTTGGCAGTAGCGGTTACCAGCAGTACTTC.

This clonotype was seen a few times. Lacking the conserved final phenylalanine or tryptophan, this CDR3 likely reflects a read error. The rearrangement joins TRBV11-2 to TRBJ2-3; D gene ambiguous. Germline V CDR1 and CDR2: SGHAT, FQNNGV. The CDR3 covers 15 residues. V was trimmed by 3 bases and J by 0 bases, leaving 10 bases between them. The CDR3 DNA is TGTGCCAGCAGCTTCACGTCTGTGAGCACAGATACGCAGTATCTT. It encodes CASSFTSVSTDTQYL.

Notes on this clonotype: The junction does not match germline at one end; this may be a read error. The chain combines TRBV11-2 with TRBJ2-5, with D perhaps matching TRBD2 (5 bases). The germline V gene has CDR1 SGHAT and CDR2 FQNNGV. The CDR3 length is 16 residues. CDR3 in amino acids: CANRSPDSVHRETQYF. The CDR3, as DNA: TGTGCCAACAGATCCCCGGACTCGGTCCACCGAGAGACTCAGTACTTC.

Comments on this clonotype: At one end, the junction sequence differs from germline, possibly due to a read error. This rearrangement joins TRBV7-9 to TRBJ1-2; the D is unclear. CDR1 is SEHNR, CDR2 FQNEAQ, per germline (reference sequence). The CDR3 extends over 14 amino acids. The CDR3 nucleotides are TGTACCAGCAGCTTAGAAACAGTTAACTATGGCTACACCTTC. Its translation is CTSSLETVNYGYTF.

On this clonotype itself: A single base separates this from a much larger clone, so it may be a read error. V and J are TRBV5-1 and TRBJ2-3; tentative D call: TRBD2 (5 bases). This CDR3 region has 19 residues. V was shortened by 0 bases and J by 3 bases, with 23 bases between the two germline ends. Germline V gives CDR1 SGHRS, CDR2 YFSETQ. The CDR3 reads CASSLAQACGYGSTDTQYF. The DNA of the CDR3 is TGCGCCAGCAGCTTGGCCCAGGCTTGCGGGTACGGATCGACAGATACGCAGTATTTT.

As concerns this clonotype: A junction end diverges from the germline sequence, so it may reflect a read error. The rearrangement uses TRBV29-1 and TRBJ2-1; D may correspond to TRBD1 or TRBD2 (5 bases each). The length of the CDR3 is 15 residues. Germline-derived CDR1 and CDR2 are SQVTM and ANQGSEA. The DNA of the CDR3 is TGCAGCGGGGGGTCTCCTTCCAGCTCCTGCAATGAGCAGTTCTTC. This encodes CSGGSPSSSCNEQFF.

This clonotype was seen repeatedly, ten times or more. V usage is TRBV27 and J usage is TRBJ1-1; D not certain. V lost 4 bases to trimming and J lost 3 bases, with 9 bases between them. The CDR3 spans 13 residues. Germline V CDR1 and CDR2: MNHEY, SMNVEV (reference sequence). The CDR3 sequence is CASSSGTDTEAFF. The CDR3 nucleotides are TGTGCCAGCAGTTCGGGTACAGACACTGAAGCTTTCTTT.

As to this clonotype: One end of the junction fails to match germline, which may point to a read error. This CDR3 is CVSSPLTSGSTDTQYF. CDR3 in DNA: TGTGTCAGCAGTCCCCTGACTAGCGGCAGCACAGATACGCAGTATTTT. The chain couples TRBV11-2 to TRBJ2-3; TRBD2 matches 9 bases. The CDR3 has 16 residues. The germline gives CDR1 SGHAT, CDR2 FQNNGV.

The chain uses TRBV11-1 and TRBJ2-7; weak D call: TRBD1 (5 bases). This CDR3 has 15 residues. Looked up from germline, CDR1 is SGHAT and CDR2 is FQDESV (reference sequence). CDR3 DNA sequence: TGTAACAGCAGCTTCGACGGACAATTCTTCTACGAGCAGTACTTC. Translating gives CNSSFDGQFFYEQYF.

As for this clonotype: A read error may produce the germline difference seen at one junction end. The CDR3 bases are TGCGCCAGCAATCAAGACAGGCGTAAAGGCTACAATGAGCAATTCTTC. This gives the protein CASNQDRRKGYNEQFF. The rearrangement joins TRBV23-1 to TRBJ2-1; maybe TRBD1 (6 bases). TRBV23-1 is flagged as an ORF with uncertain function. The length of the CDR3 is 16 residues.

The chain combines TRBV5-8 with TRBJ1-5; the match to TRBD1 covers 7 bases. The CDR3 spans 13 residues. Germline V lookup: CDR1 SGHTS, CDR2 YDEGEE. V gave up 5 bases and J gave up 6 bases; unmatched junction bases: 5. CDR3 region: CASSSNRGQPQHF. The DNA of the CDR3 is TGTGCCAGCAGTTCTAACAGGGGTCAGCCCCAGCATTTT. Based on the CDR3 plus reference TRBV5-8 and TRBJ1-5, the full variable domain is EAGVTQSPTHLIKTRGQQATLRCSPISGHTSVYWYQQALGLGLQFLLWYDEGEERNRGNFPPRFSGRQFPNYSSELNVNALELEDSALYLCASSSNRGQPQHFGDGTRLSIL.

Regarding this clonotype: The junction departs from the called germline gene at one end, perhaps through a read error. In DNA, the CDR3 is TGTGCCAGTAGTTCATTAGCGGGAGGGCCTCCCTACGAGCAGTACTTT. Translated, it gives CASSSLAGGPPYEQYF. This chain connects TRBV12-3 or TRBV12-4 to TRBJ2-7, with TRBD2 matching over 11 bases. CDR3 length: 16 amino acids.

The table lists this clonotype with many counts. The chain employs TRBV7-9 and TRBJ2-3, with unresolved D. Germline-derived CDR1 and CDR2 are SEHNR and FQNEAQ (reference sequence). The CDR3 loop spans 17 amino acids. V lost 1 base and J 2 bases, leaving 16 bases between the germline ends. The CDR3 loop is CASSLVGLSENTDTQYF. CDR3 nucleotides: TGTGCCAGCAGCTTAGTTGGGCTTTCCGAAAACACAGATACGCAGTATTTT.

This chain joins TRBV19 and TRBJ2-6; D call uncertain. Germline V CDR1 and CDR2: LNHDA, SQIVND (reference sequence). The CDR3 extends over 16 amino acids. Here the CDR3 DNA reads TGTGCTTGTAATGCCAGGAAAATGTCTGGGGCCAACGTCCTGACTTTC. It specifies CACNARKMSGANVLTF.

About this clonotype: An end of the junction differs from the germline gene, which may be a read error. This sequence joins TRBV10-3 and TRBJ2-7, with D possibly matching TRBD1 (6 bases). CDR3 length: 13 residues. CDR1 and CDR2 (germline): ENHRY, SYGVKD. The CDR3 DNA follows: TGTGCCATCATAAGGACAGAATCTTACGAGCATTACTTC. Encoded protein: CAIIRTESYEHYF.

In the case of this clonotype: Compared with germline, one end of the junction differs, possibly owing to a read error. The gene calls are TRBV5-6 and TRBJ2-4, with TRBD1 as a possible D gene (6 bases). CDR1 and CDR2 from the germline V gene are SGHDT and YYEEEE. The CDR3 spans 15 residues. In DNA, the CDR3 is TGTGCCAGCAGCTTGTTAGGGGGATCAGGAAACATTCAGTATTTC. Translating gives CASSLLGGSGNIQYF.

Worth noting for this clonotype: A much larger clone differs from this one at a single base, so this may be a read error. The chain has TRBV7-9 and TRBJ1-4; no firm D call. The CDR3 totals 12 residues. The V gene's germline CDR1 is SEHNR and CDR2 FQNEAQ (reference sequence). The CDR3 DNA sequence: TGTGCCAGCAACTTAAGTAATGAAAAACTGTTTTTT. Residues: CASNLSNEKLFF.

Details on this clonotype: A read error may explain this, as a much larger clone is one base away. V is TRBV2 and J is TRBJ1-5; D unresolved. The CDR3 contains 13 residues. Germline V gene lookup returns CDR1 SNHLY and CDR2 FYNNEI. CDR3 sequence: CASSEDQDQLQHF. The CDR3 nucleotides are TGTGCCAGCAGTGAAGACCAGGATCAGCTCCAGCATTTT.

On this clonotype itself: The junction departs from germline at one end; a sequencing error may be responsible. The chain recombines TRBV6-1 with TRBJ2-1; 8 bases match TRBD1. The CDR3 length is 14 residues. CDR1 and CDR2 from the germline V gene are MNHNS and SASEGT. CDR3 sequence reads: CVSSDWQGADEQFF. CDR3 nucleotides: TGCGTCAGCAGTGATTGGCAGGGGGCGGATGAGCAGTTCTTC.